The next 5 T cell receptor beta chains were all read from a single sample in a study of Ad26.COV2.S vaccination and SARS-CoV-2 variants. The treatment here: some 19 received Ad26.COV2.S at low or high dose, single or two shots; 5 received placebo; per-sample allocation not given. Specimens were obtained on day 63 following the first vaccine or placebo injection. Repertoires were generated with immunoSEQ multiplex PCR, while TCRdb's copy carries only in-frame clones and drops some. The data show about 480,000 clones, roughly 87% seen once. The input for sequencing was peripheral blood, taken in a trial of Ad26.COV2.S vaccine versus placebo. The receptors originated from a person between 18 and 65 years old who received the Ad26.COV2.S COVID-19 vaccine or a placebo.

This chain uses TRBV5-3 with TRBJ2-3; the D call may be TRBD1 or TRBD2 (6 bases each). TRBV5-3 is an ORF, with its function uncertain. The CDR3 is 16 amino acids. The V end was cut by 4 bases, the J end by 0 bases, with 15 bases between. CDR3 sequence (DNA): TGTGCCAGAAGCCCGGTAGGGGGGACTAGCACAGATACGCAGTATTTT. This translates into CARSPVGGTSTDTQYF.

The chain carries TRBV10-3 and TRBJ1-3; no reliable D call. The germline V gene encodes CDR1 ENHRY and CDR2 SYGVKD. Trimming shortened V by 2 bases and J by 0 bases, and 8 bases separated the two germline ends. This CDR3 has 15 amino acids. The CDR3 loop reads CAISETANSGNTIYF. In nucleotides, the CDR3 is TGTGCCATCAGTGAGACAGCCAACTCTGGAAACACCATATATTTT.

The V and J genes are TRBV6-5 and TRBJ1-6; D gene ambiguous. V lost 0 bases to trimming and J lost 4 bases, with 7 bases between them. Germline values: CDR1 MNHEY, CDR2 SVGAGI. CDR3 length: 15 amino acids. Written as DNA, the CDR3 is TGTGCCAGCAGTTACTCGAAACTGTATAATTCACCCCTCCACTTT. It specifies CASSYSKLYNSPLHF.

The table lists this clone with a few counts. The CDR3 loop is CASSKDRGADTGELFF. The CDR3 DNA follows: TGTGCCAGCAGCAAAGACAGGGGCGCGGACACCGGGGAGCTGTTTTTT. The rearrangement uses TRBV7-3 and TRBJ2-2, with 8 bases matching TRBD1. Germline CDR1 is SGHTA and CDR2 is FQGTGA. Germline trimming cut 5 bases from V and 3 bases from J; bases unmatched to any gene: 8. This CDR3 is 16 amino acids long.

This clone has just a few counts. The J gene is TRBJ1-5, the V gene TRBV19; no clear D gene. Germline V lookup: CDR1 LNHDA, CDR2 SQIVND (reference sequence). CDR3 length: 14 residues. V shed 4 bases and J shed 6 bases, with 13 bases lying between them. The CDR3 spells CASSNMGSSQPQHF. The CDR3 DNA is TGTGCCAGTAGTAATATGGGAAGTAGTCAGCCCCAGCATTTT.